Here is one TCR beta chain with its context. The RNA input was about 0.5 to 1 ug, and it was reverse transcribed with random hexamers. TCRdb redid the calling of the immunoSEQ multiplex PCR reads with MiXCR, one entry per CDR3 protein. Found here are around 300,000 distinct CDR3 sequences, 65% to 90% of them singletons; the top ten hold around 0.2%. The data belong to a study of CD8 T cells in Susac syndrome. With 5 bases clipped from V and 5 bases from J, the junction kept 10 bases outside the gene matches. This CDR3 comprises 15 residues. Germline lookup yields CDR1 LNHNV and CDR2 YYDKDF (reference sequence).

The chain uses TRBV15 and TRBJ2-3, with 7 positions matching TRBD1. Sequenced: CD8+ T cells from PBMCs. The sequence derives from a human donor with multiple sclerosis. The CDR3 reads CATSGGQVEVDTQYF. CDR3 coding DNA: TGTGCCACCAGCGGCGGACAGGTTGAGGTAGATACGCAGTATTTT.